These 28 T cell receptor beta chains came from one sample sequenced in a study of lymphopenia after photon versus proton radiotherapy (dated by TCRdb to 2018 to 2020). Libraries were made using the immunoSEQ multiplex PCR assay. TCRdb re-hosts the immuneACCESS table, in-frame sequences only. Its copies lack some clones; in the studies checked, an unresolved V gene accounts for under half of them, and the cause for the rest is not known. The sample yields about 53,000 clones; around four fifths were counted once. The top ten clones comprise 29% of the sample. The sample here was peripheral blood, taken from a patient treated with photon-based radiotherapy. The receptors come from a man aged 50-60 years with gastric cancer.

The chain employs TRBV18 and TRBJ2-3; 12 nucleotides agree with TRBD2. Trimming removed 0 bases from V and 6 bases from J; junction bases left unmatched: 1. Germline CDR1 and CDR2: KGHSH and LQKENI. This CDR3 is built from 15 residues. For the CDR3, the DNA is TGTGCCAGCTCACCACCGCTAGCGGGAGGGGATACGCAGTATTTT. Protein: CASSPPLAGGDTQYF.

The V gene is TRBV7-2, the J gene TRBJ1-1; D may be TRBD1 (5 bases). The CDR3 has 15 amino acids. Germline V gene sequence: CDR1 SGHTA, CDR2 FQGNSA. Trimming took off 1 base at V and 4 bases at J, with 13 bases between the two ends. The CDR3 DNA follows: TGTGCCAGCAGCTTAGGATCCAGGGCGGGCACTGAAGCTTTCTTT. Amino acid sequence: CASSLGSRAGTEAFF.

This clone was found a few times. This chain joins TRBV27 and TRBJ2-1, with 7 bases fitting TRBD2. Trimming cost V 3 bases and J 0 bases; bases outside gene matches: 2. The CDR3 is made up of 15 amino acids. The germline gives CDR1 MNHEY, CDR2 SMNVEV (reference sequence). The CDR3 loop reads CASSFVAGSYNEQFF. The DNA for the CDR3 is TGTGCCAGCAGTTTTGTAGCGGGCTCCTACAATGAGCAGTTCTTC.

The V and J genes are TRBV7-2 and TRBJ2-1, with D perhaps being TRBD1 or TRBD2 (6 bases each). Per the germline V gene, CDR1 is SGHTA and CDR2 is FQGNSA. The CDR3 has 14 amino acids. V was pared by 1 base and J by 5 bases, with 9 bases between. The CDR3 is CASSLGGTHNEQFF. CDR3 nucleotides: TGTGCCAGCAGCTTAGGCGGGACACACAATGAGCAGTTCTTC. Complete variable domain (other parts from reference TRBV7-2 and TRBJ2-1): GAGVSQSPSNKVTEKGKDVELRCDPISGHTALYWYRQSLGQGLEFLIYFQGNSAPDKSGLPSDRFSAERTGGSVSTLTIQRTQQEDSAVYLCASSLGGTHNEQFFGPGTRLTVL.

This chain connects TRBV2 to TRBJ2-7; D might be TRBD2 (6 bases). With 6 bases removed from V and 5 bases from J, the gap between germline ends came to 17 bases. Germline-derived CDR1 and CDR2 are SNHLY and FYNNEI. The CDR3 runs 14 residues. The CDR3 sequence: CASRRGPAVDEQYF. The CDR3 nucleotides are TGTGCCAGCAGGCGGGGCCCGGCGGTCGACGAGCAGTACTTC.

J is TRBJ2-1 and V is TRBV5-1; 10 bases fit TRBD2. Germline V lookup: CDR1 SGHRS, CDR2 YFSETQ. The junction had 7 bases not matched to a gene; V was cut back by 4 bases and J by 0 bases. There are 17 residues in the CDR3. This CDR3 reads CASSPGTSDSSYNEQFF. CDR3 nucleotide sequence: TGCGCCAGCAGCCCTGGGACTAGCGATAGCTCCTACAATGAGCAGTTCTTC.

This clone was observed once. The chain couples TRBV5-4 to TRBJ2-5; D is undetermined. The CDR3 consists of 13 residues. V was pared by 1 base and J by 1 base, with 5 bases between. In germline, CDR1 is SGHNT, CDR2 YYREEE (reference sequence). The CDR3 sequence: CASSLPSQETQYF. CDR3 DNA: TGTGCCAGCAGCTTGCCGTCCCAAGAGACCCAGTACTTC.

Of note for this clone: In the same sample, other DNA sequences code for this CDR3. V and J are TRBV11-3 and TRBJ2-3; D not resolved. The CDR3 spans 14 residues. The germline gives CDR1 SGHNT, CDR2 YENEEA. The germline V and J ends were trimmed by 2 bases and 0 bases, with 6 bases remaining between them. The CDR3 sequence is CASSLTGSTDTQYF. The CDR3, as DNA: TGTGCCAGCAGCTTAACGGGCAGCACAGATACGCAGTATTTT.

The rearrangement links TRBV11-2 to TRBJ2-1, with TRBD2 matching 9 bases. Trimming cost V 0 bases and J 8 bases; bases outside gene matches: 14. CDR1 SGHAT and CDR2 FQNNGV come from the germline V gene. The CDR3 extends over 18 amino acids. CDR3 DNA sequence: TGTGCCAGCAGCTTAGATGGGTTGGCCAGCGGGAGGTTCGATGAGCAGTTCTTC. Protein sequence: CASSLDGLASGRFDEQFF.

V gene TRBV28 combines with J gene TRBJ2-3, with 7 bases aligning to TRBD1. Germline assignment: CDR1 MDHEN and CDR2 SYDVKM. This CDR3 region has 14 residues. J was trimmed by 0 bases and V by 5 bases; bases with no gene match: 2. The CDR3 loop reads CASSRGQSTDTQYF. Here the CDR3 DNA reads TGTGCCAGCAGTAGGGGACAGAGCACAGATACGCAGTATTTT.

The rearrangement uses TRBV27 and TRBJ2-7; the match to TRBD1 covers 9 bases. V lost 6 bases and J lost 2; bases outside the gene matches: 8. Looked up from germline, CDR1 is MNHEY and CDR2 is SMNVEV (reference sequence). The CDR3 has 15 amino acids. The CDR3 spells CASSPRDRAPYEQYF. The CDR3 coding sequence is TGTGCCAGCAGCCCCCGGGACAGGGCGCCCTACGAGCAGTACTTC.

The V gene is TRBV10-3, the J gene TRBJ2-4; 15 positions agree with TRBD2. CDR3 length: 15 amino acids. CDR1 and CDR2 (germline): ENHRY, SYGVKD. Trimming cost V 10 bases and J 8 bases; bases outside gene matches: 9. In DNA form, the CDR3 reads TGTGCCACCGGGGGGACTAGCGGGAGGATGTACATTCAGTACTTC. It codes for CATGGTSGRMYIQYF.

This clone was seen a handful of times. The genes are TRBV4-1 and TRBJ2-2; perhaps TRBD1 as D (6 bases). Trimming took 1 base from V and 4 from J, leaving 10 bases between them. The length of the CDR3 is 15 residues. Germline-derived CDR1 and CDR2 are MGHRA and YSYEKL. The CDR3 is CASSQAPRGTGELFF. The CDR3 region has the DNA TGCGCCAGCAGCCAAGCCCCCAGGGGCACCGGGGAGCTGTTTTTT.

There are a few counts of this clone. V is TRBV18 and J is TRBJ2-1; D gene uncertain. The ends were cut back, 1 base at V and 0 bases at J, with 13 bases in the middle. Germline CDR1 and CDR2: KGHSH and LQKENI. This CDR3 is 17 amino acids long. The CDR3 bases are TGTGCCAGCTCACCACTCTCGGCGGCTAACTCCTACAATGAGCAGTTCTTC. Encoded protein: CASSPLSAANSYNEQFF.

The chain is built from TRBV7-9 and TRBJ2-7; D is possibly TRBD1 (6 bases). Germline V gene sequence: CDR1 SEHNR, CDR2 FQNEAQ (reference sequence). CDR3 length: 16 residues. Trimming removed 6 bases from V and 4 bases from J, with 22 bases in between. This CDR3 is CASSPMDSARAYEQYF. The CDR3 DNA reads TGTGCCAGCAGTCCAATGGACAGCGCGAGAGCTTACGAGCAGTACTTC.

The V and J genes are TRBV2 and TRBJ2-1, with D unresolved. Trimming shortened V by 2 bases and J by 13 bases, and 6 bases separated the two germline ends. CDR1 and CDR2 (germline): SNHLY, FYNNEI. CDR3 size: 10 residues. The CDR3 DNA reads TGTGCCAGCAGTGAAACCCTCCAGTTCTTC. It is translated as CASSETLQFF.

Remarks on this clone: One junction end disagrees with the germline gene, perhaps due to a read error. This sequence joins TRBV18 and TRBJ1-1; no clear D gene. Germline V gene data show CDR1 as KGHSH and CDR2 as LQKENI. The CDR3 is 13 residues long. CDR3 protein: CASSPPVKTEAFF. The CDR3 nucleotides read TGTGCCAGCTCACCACCGGTGAAGACTGAAGCTTTCTTT.

The rearrangement uses TRBV7-9 and TRBJ1-1; 7 bases align to TRBD1. J lost 7 bases, V lost 5 bases, and 4 bases had no gene match. Germline V gives CDR1 SEHNR, CDR2 FQNEAQ (reference sequence). This CDR3 contains 12 residues. In nucleotides, the CDR3 is TGTGCCAGCAGCCGAGGGACAGATGAAGCTTTCTTT. Translated, it gives CASSRGTDEAFF.

This clone was counted only a few times. The rearrangement joins TRBV7-8 to TRBJ1-1; TRBD1 matches at 7 bases. Trimming took 5 bases from V and 10 from J; bases not matched to a gene: 10. This CDR3 spans 13 amino acids. CDR1 is SGHVS, CDR2 FQNEAQ, per germline. The CDR3 region has the DNA TGTGCCAGCAGCCCCAATTCTGACAGGGTAGCTTTCTTT. It translates to CASSPNSDRVAFF.

The chain uses TRBV25-1 and TRBJ2-5; 7 positions match TRBD2. The CDR3 loop spans 16 amino acids. Trimming cost V 5 bases and J 0 bases; bases outside gene matches: 9. The germline V gene encodes CDR1 MGHDK and CDR2 SYGVNS. The CDR3 reads CASSPWEGQYQETQYF. CDR3 nucleotides: TGTGCCAGCAGTCCATGGGAGGGGCAGTACCAAGAGACCCAGTACTTC.

The chain is built from TRBV7-3 and TRBJ2-6; D not certain. V gave up 2 bases and J gave up 2 bases, with 4 bases separating them. CDR1 and CDR2 from the germline V gene are SGHTA and FQGTGA. The CDR3 is 14 amino acids. The CDR3: CASSLSAGANVLTF. In DNA form, the CDR3 reads TGTGCCAGCAGCTTATCGGCTGGGGCCAACGTCCTGACTTTC.

The table lists this clone with a count of one. V is TRBV2 and J is TRBJ2-1, with 13 bases matching TRBD2. Germline V gene data show CDR1 as SNHLY and CDR2 as FYNNEI. This CDR3 is built from 19 residues. V was clipped by 9 bases and J by 2 bases; unmatched bases: 16. The CDR3 is CARETSVAGTSGTYNEQFF. The DNA for the CDR3 is TGTGCCAGGGAGACCAGTGTGGCCGGGACTAGCGGGACCTACAATGAGCAGTTCTTC.

The genes are TRBV2 and TRBJ1-4; possibly TRBD1 for D (5 bases). This CDR3 contains 13 residues. Trimming removed 7 bases from V and 5 bases from J, with 11 bases in between. Germline values: CDR1 SNHLY, CDR2 FYNNEI. The CDR3 nucleotides are TGTGCCAGCACAGTGGACATAAATGAAAAACTGTTTTTT. Its translation: CASTVDINEKLFF.

The chain has TRBV5-1 and TRBJ2-2; 7 positions match TRBD1. The CDR3 covers 15 residues. Germline CDR1 reads SGHRS; CDR2 reads YFSETQ. The trim removed 0 bases at V and 4 bases at J, leaving 3 bases unmatched. The CDR3 spells CASSLEDRLTGELFF. CDR3 DNA: TGCGCCAGCAGCTTGGAGGACAGGCTCACCGGGGAGCTGTTTTTT.

Points on this clone: Other DNA sequences from this sample encode an identical CDR3 as well. V is TRBV5-1 and J is TRBJ2-7, with D perhaps TRBD1 (6 bases). The CDR3 extends over 13 amino acids. V gave up 0 bases and J gave up 3 bases, with 7 bases separating them. CDR1 is SGHRS, CDR2 YFSETQ, per germline. CDR3 sequence reads: CASSLEGGYEQYF. The CDR3 DNA sequence: TGCGCCAGCAGCTTGGAAGGGGGCTACGAGCAGTACTTC.

This chain links TRBV4-1 with TRBJ2-7, with 16 positions matching TRBD2. The V and J ends lost 4 bases and 5 bases, in that order; junction bases with no gene match: 14. CDR1 and CDR2 (germline): MGHRA, YSYEKL. This CDR3 is 19 amino acids long. DNA for the CDR3: TGCGCCAGCAGCCCAGAGGGACTAGCGGGAGGGAGAAAATCCCACGAGCAGTACTTC. The encoded protein is CASSPEGLAGGRKSHEQYF.

The chain uses TRBV6-1 and TRBJ2-5; a possible D gene is TRBD1 (5 bases). The V gene's germline CDR1 is MNHNS and CDR2 SASEGT. The CDR3 is made up of 14 amino acids. V dropped 2 bases and J dropped 1 base, with 8 bases sitting between them. For the CDR3, the DNA is TGTGCCAGCAGTGAATCAGGGCTCCAAGAGACCCAGTACTTC. It encodes CASSESGLQETQYF.

V and J are TRBV5-3 and TRBJ2-2; D gene unclear. TRBV5-3 has ORF status, its function being uncertain. The CDR3 runs 11 residues. The V end lost 3 bases, the J end lost 6 bases, and 3 bases lay between the germline ends. The CDR3 region has the DNA TGTGCCAGAAGCTCGGCCGGGGAGCTGTTTTTT. Translated: CARSSAGELFF.